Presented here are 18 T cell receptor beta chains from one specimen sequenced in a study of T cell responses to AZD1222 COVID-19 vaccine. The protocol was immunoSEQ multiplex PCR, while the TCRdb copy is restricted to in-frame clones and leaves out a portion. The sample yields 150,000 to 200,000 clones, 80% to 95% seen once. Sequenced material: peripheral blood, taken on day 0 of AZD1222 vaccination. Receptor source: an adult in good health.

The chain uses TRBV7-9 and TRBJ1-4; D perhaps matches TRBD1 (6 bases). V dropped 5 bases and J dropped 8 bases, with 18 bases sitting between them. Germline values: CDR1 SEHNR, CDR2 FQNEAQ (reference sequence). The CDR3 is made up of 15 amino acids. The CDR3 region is CASSKSGTTSEKLFF. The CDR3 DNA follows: TGTGCCAGCAGCAAATCCGGGACAACGTCAGAAAAACTGTTTTTT.

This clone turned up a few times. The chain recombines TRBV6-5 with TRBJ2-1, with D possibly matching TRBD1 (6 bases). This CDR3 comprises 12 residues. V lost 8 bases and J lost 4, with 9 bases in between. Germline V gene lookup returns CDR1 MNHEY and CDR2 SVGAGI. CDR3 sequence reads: CASVTGYNEQFF. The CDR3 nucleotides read TGTGCCAGCGTAACAGGGTACAATGAGCAGTTCTTC.

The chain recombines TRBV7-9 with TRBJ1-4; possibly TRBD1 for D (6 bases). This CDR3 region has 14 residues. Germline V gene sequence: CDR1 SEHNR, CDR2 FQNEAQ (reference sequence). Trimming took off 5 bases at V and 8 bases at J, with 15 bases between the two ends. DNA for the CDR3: TGTGCCAGCAGCCAGGTTGGGACAAAAGAAAAACTGTTTTTT. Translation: CASSQVGTKEKLFF.

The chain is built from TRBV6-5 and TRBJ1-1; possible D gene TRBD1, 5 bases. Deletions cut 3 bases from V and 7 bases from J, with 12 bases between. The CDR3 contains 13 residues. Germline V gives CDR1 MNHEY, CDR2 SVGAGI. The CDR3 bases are TGTGCCAGCAGTTATCGGGAGGGGCGTGAAGCTTTCTTT. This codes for CASSYREGREAFF.

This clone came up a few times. CDR3 in DNA: TGCGCCAGCAGCCAACGGGATCACAATGAGCAGTTCTTC. It translates to CASSQRDHNEQFF. V gene TRBV4-1 combines with J gene TRBJ2-1; a possible D gene is TRBD2 (5 bases). Trimming took off 2 bases at V and 5 bases at J, with 7 bases between the two ends. Germline V lookup: CDR1 MGHRA, CDR2 YSYEKL. The CDR3 has 13 residues.

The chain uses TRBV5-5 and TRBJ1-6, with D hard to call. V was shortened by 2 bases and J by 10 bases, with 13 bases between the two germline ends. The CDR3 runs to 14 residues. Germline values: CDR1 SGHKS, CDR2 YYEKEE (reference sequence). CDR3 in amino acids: CASSLRVEGSPLHF. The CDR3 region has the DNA TGTGCCAGCAGCTTAAGGGTCGAAGGCTCACCCCTCCACTTT.

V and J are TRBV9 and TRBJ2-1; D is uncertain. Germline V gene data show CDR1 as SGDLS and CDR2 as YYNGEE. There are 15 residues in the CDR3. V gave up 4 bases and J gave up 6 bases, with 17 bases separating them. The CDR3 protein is CASSPRPVRGNEQFF. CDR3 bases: TGTGCCAGCAGCCCTAGGCCCGTGAGAGGCAATGAGCAGTTCTTC.

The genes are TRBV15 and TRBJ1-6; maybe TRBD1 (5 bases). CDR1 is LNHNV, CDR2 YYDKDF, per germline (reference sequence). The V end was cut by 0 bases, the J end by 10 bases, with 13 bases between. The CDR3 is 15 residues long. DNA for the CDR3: TGTGCCACCAGCAGAGATCAGGGCGGGGAATCACCCCTCCACTTT. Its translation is CATSRDQGGESPLHF.

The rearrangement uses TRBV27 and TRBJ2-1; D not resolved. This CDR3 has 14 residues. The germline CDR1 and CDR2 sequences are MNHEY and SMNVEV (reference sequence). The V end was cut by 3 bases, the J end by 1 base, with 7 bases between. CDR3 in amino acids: CASSFWGSYNEQFF. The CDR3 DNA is TGTGCCAGCAGTTTTTGGGGATCCTACAATGAGCAGTTCTTC.

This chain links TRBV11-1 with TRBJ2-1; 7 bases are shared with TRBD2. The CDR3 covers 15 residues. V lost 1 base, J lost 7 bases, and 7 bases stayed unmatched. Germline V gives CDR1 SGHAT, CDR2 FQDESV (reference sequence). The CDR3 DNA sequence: TGTGCCAGCAGCTTAGGAAGGACTAGGGGAAATGAGCAGTTCTTC. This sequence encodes CASSLGRTRGNEQFF.

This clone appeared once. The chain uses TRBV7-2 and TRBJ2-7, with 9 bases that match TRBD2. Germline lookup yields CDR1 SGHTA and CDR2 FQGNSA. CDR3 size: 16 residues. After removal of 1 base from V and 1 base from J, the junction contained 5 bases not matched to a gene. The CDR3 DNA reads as TGTGCCAGCAGCTTAGGGCTAGCGGGACGATCCTACGAGCAGTACTTC. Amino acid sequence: CASSLGLAGRSYEQYF.

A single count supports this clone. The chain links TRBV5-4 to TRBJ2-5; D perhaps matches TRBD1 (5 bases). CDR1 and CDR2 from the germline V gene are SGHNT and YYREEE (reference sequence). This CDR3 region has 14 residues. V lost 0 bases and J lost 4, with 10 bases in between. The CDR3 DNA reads TGTGCCAGCAGCTTGGGGCAGGGCGGAGAGACCCAGTACTTC. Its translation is CASSLGQGGETQYF. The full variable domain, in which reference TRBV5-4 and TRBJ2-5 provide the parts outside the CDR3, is ETGVTQSPTHLIKTRGQQVTLRCSSQSGHNTVSWYQQALGQGPQFIFQYYREEENGRGNFPPRFSGLQFPNYSSELNVNALELDDSALYLCASSLGQGGETQYFGPGTRLLVL.

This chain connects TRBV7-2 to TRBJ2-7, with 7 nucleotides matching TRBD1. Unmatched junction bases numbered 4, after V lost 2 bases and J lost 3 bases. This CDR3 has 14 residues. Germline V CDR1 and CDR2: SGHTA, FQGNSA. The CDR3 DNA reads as TGTGCCAGCAGCTTAACGACAGGGATCTACGAGCAGTACTTC. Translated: CASSLTTGIYEQYF. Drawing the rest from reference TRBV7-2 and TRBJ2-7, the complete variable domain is GAGVSQSPSNKVTEKGKDVELRCDPISGHTALYWYRQSLGQGLEFLIYFQGNSAPDKSGLPSDRFSAERTGGSVSTLTIQRTQQEDSAVYLCASSLTTGIYEQYFGPGTRLTVT.

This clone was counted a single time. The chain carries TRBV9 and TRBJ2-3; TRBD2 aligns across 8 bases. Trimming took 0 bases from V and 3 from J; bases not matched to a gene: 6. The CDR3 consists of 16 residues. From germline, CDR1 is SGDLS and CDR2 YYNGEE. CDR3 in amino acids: CASSVGLAPGTDTQYF. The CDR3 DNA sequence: TGTGCCAGCAGCGTAGGACTAGCGCCTGGGACAGATACGCAGTATTTT.

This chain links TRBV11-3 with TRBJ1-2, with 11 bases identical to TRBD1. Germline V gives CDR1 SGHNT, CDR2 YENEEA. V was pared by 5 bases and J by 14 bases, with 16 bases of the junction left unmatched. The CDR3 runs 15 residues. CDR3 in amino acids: CASSLRTYRDRGWTF. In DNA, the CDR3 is TGTGCCAGCAGCCTAAGAACCTACCGGGACAGGGGGTGGACCTTC.

CDR3 in DNA: TGCGCCAGCAGGGATGGACAGGGTGGTGAGCAGTTCTTC. It yields the protein CASRDGQGGEQFF. J is TRBJ2-1 and V is TRBV10-1, with TRBD1 matching over 8 bases. The CDR3 is 13 amino acids. In germline, CDR1 is WNHNN, CDR2 SYGVQD (reference sequence). With V trimmed by 6 bases and J by 9 bases, 7 bases remained unmatched.

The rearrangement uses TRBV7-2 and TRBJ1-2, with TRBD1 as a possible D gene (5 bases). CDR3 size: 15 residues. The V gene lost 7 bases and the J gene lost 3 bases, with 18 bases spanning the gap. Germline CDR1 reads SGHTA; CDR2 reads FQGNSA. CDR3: CASTPPVGRDYGYTF. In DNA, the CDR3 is TGTGCCAGCACCCCCCCTGTGGGCAGGGACTATGGCTACACCTTC.

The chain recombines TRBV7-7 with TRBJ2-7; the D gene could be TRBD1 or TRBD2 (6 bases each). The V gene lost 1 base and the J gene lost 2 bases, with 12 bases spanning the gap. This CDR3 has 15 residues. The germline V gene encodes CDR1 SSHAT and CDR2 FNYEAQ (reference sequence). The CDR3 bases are TGTGCCAGCAGCTTAGGGCAAGGGGGGACCTACGAGCAGTACTTC. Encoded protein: CASSLGQGGTYEQYF.